This is a list of T cell receptor beta chains from one sample in a study of CD8 T cells in Susac syndrome. TCRdb re-called the immunoSEQ multiplex PCR reads through MiXCR, storing one row per CDR3 protein. The sample records about 250,000 distinct CDR3 sequences, about 94% being singletons. The sequenced material came from CD4+ T cells from PBMCs. The receptors derive from a human donor with multiple sclerosis. Each CDR3 is given with its conserved first and last residue. Fields, in order: D gene, J gene, clone size, V gene, CDR3 DNA, CDR3 protein. D genes are given only for firm matches. The listing skips clone size in some rows; elsewhere it reads once, few, many or a size class.

d_call: TRBD1; j_call: TRBJ2-5; clone_size: NA; v_call: TRBV12-3/TRBV12-4; cdr3_nt: TGTGCCAGCAACTTGGGTCCTCCAGGGACAGGACAAGAGACCCAGTACTTC; cdr3_aa: CASNLGPPGTGQETQYF
d_call: NA; j_call: TRBJ2-2; clone_size: NA; v_call: TRBV12-3/TRBV12-4; cdr3_nt: TGTGCCAGCAGTCAACAGGGAGGTTTCGCCGGGGAGCTGTTTTTT; cdr3_aa: CASSQQGGFAGELFF
d_call: NA; j_call: TRBJ2-5; clone_size: NA; v_call: TRBV4-1; cdr3_nt: TGCGCCAGCAGCCAAGAGGGGGCCTATGAGACCCAGTACTTC; cdr3_aa: CASSQEGAYETQYF
d_call: NA; j_call: TRBJ2-2; clone_size: NA; v_call: TRBV5-1; cdr3_nt: TGCGCCAGTAGAGCCGGTAAGGGGCCCGCGAACACCGGGGAGCTGTTTTTT; cdr3_aa: CASRAGKGPANTGELFF
d_call: NA; j_call: TRBJ1-4; clone_size: NA; v_call: TRBV3-1; cdr3_nt: TGTGCCAGCAGCCCCGGCCCAACTAATGAAAAACTGTTTTTT; cdr3_aa: CASSPGPTNEKLFF
d_call: NA; j_call: TRBJ1-3; clone_size: NA; v_call: TRBV7-2; cdr3_nt: TGTGCCAGCAGCCCAAGAAATACAGCACTCTCTGGAAACACCATATATTTT; cdr3_aa: CASSPRNTALSGNTIYF
d_call: NA; j_call: TRBJ1-2; clone_size: NA; v_call: TRBV6-2/TRBV6-3; cdr3_nt: TGTGCCAGCAGTTACGACGGAAACTATGGCTACACCTTC; cdr3_aa: CASSYDGNYGYTF
d_call: NA; j_call: TRBJ1-6; clone_size: once; v_call: TRBV28; cdr3_nt: TGTGCCAGCAACCTCGGGGCCCGCTATAATTCACCCCTCCACTTT; cdr3_aa: CASNLGARYNSPLHF
d_call: TRBD1; j_call: TRBJ2-7; clone_size: NA; v_call: TRBV20-1; cdr3_nt: TGCAGTGCGTTGACAGGGGCCCGGAGTCCCTACGAGCAGTACTTC; cdr3_aa: CSALTGARSPYEQYF
d_call: NA; j_call: TRBJ1-5; clone_size: NA; v_call: TRBV29-1; cdr3_nt: TGCAGCGTTGAAGGAGGGCCCAATCAGCCCCAGCATTTT; cdr3_aa: CSVEGGPNQPQHF
d_call: NA; j_call: TRBJ2-2; clone_size: NA; v_call: TRBV7-3; cdr3_nt: TGTGCCAGCAGGGATAGGGCCGGGGAGCTGTTTTTT; cdr3_aa: CASRDRAGELFF
d_call: TRBD2; j_call: TRBJ2-1; clone_size: NA; v_call: TRBV4-1; cdr3_nt: TGCGCCAGCCAACCACCGGGACTAGCTTACAATGAGCAGTTCTTC; cdr3_aa: CASQPPGLAYNEQFF
d_call: NA; j_call: TRBJ2-1; clone_size: once; v_call: TRBV20-1; cdr3_nt: TGCAGTGCTAGAGCGCCCAGGGTGCCCAATGAGCAGTTCTTC; cdr3_aa: CSARAPRVPNEQFF
d_call: NA; j_call: TRBJ2-2; clone_size: NA; v_call: TRBV20-1; cdr3_nt: TGCAGTGCTAGGGATCAGGGTAACGGGGAGCTGTTTTTT; cdr3_aa: CSARDQGNGELFF
d_call: TRBD1; j_call: TRBJ2-3; clone_size: NA; v_call: TRBV20-1; cdr3_nt: TGCAGTGCTAGAGATGAGGGGGCAGGCGATACGCAGTATTTT; cdr3_aa: CSARDEGAGDTQYF
d_call: NA; j_call: TRBJ1-2; clone_size: NA; v_call: TRBV30; cdr3_nt: TGTGCCTGGACAGAGACTAACTATGGCTACACCTTC; cdr3_aa: CAWTETNYGYTF
d_call: TRBD2; j_call: TRBJ2-3; clone_size: NA; v_call: TRBV7-6; cdr3_nt: TGTGCCAGCAGCTTAACTAGCGGGGGGGACTCAGATACGCAGTATTTT; cdr3_aa: CASSLTSGGDSDTQYF
d_call: NA; j_call: TRBJ2-3; clone_size: NA; v_call: TRBV20-1; cdr3_nt: TGCAGTGCCGAGGGTAGGGGCGGGAGCACAGATACGCAGTATTTT; cdr3_aa: CSAEGRGGSTDTQYF
d_call: NA; j_call: TRBJ2-7; clone_size: NA; v_call: TRBV19; cdr3_nt: TGTGCCAGTAGTTCATCCACGGGGTCCTACGAGCAGTACTTC; cdr3_aa: CASSSSTGSYEQYF
d_call: TRBD2; j_call: TRBJ2-3; clone_size: NA; v_call: TRBV9; cdr3_nt: TGTGCCAGCAGCCTAGCGGGAGTAACAGATACGCAGTATTTT; cdr3_aa: CASSLAGVTDTQYF
d_call: TRBD1; j_call: TRBJ2-5; clone_size: NA; v_call: TRBV10-3; cdr3_nt: TGTGCCATCGGAATTAAGAGGGACAGAGAGACCCAGTACTTC; cdr3_aa: CAIGIKRDRETQYF
d_call: NA; j_call: TRBJ2-1; clone_size: NA; v_call: TRBV3-1; cdr3_nt: TGTGCCAGCAGACCAGGGGGGGGCTTCAACAATGAGCAGTTCTTC; cdr3_aa: CASRPGGGFNNEQFF
d_call: NA; j_call: TRBJ2-3; clone_size: NA; v_call: TRBV5-4; cdr3_nt: TGTGCCAGCAGCGCGCCCTCCGGGAGAAGCACAGATACGCAGTATTTT; cdr3_aa: CASSAPSGRSTDTQYF
d_call: TRBD2; j_call: TRBJ2-1; clone_size: NA; v_call: TRBV7-8; cdr3_nt: TGTGCCAGCAGCGCATCCCCGGGAGGTGGACTAGCTAATGAGCAGTTCTTC; cdr3_aa: CASSASPGGGLANEQFF
d_call: TRBD1; j_call: TRBJ1-2; clone_size: NA; v_call: TRBV7-2; cdr3_nt: TGTGCCAGCAGCAAGGACAGGGGCCTGGGCTACACCTTC; cdr3_aa: CASSKDRGLGYTF
d_call: NA; j_call: TRBJ2-1; clone_size: NA; v_call: TRBV6-6; cdr3_nt: TGTGCCAGCAGTTACTCCCCCGGGAATGAGCAGTTCTTC; cdr3_aa: CASSYSPGNEQFF
d_call: TRBD2; j_call: TRBJ2-1; clone_size: NA; v_call: TRBV6-1; cdr3_nt: TGTGCCAGCAAGGGGACTAGCGGGAGAGGTGGCTACAATGAGCAGTTCTTC; cdr3_aa: CASKGTSGRGGYNEQFF
d_call: NA; j_call: TRBJ1-3; clone_size: NA; v_call: TRBV28; cdr3_nt: TGTGCCAGCAGTTTTCCGGGACGGCCCTCTGGAAACACCATATATTTT; cdr3_aa: CASSFPGRPSGNTIYF
d_call: NA; j_call: TRBJ2-3; clone_size: once; v_call: TRBV7-9; cdr3_nt: TGTGCCAGCAGCCCCGAGGGTGGCGATACGCAGTATTTT; cdr3_aa: CASSPEGGDTQYF
d_call: NA; j_call: TRBJ1-5; clone_size: NA; v_call: TRBV18; cdr3_nt: TGTGCCAGCTCACCGGCTCAGGTTAATCAGCCCCAGCATTTT; cdr3_aa: CASSPAQVNQPQHF
d_call: NA; j_call: TRBJ1-5; clone_size: NA; v_call: TRBV28; cdr3_nt: TGTGCCAGCAGTCCCCCCGGAACTGCGGGTCAGCCCCAGCATTTT; cdr3_aa: CASSPPGTAGQPQHF
d_call: NA; j_call: TRBJ2-2; clone_size: NA; v_call: TRBV5-4; cdr3_nt: TGTGCCAGCAGGCCTCGACAAAACACCGGGGAGCTGTTTTTT; cdr3_aa: CASRPRQNTGELFF
d_call: TRBD1; j_call: TRBJ1-2; clone_size: NA; v_call: TRBV18; cdr3_nt: TGTGCCAGCTCACCACCGGGACAGGGGTTTGGCTACACCTTC; cdr3_aa: CASSPPGQGFGYTF
d_call: TRBD1; j_call: TRBJ1-1; clone_size: NA; v_call: TRBV29-1; cdr3_nt: TGCAGCGTTGTACCGGGACAGGTGAACACTGAAGCTTTCTTT; cdr3_aa: CSVVPGQVNTEAFF
d_call: TRBD1; j_call: TRBJ2-5; clone_size: once; v_call: TRBV24-1; cdr3_nt: TGTGCCACCAGCCCCCAGGGGGACGAGACCCAGTACTTC; cdr3_aa: CATSPQGDETQYF
d_call: NA; j_call: TRBJ2-1; clone_size: NA; v_call: TRBV4-2; cdr3_nt: TGTGCCAGCAGCCCCTACGACGGCAACAATGAGCAGTTCTTC; cdr3_aa: CASSPYDGNNEQFF
d_call: NA; j_call: TRBJ1-5; clone_size: NA; v_call: TRBV7-9; cdr3_nt: TGTGCCAGCAGCTTAGACCCTCAGCCCCAGCATTTT; cdr3_aa: CASSLDPQPQHF
d_call: NA; j_call: TRBJ1-2; clone_size: NA; v_call: TRBV12-3/TRBV12-4; cdr3_nt: TGTGCCAGCAGTGTGGGACTCAGGGGCTACACCTTC; cdr3_aa: CASSVGLRGYTF
d_call: NA; j_call: TRBJ1-2; clone_size: NA; v_call: TRBV3-1; cdr3_nt: TGTGCCAGCAGCCAAGACAGGGCCCGAAACTATGGCTACACCTTC; cdr3_aa: CASSQDRARNYGYTF
d_call: TRBD1; j_call: TRBJ1-1; clone_size: NA; v_call: TRBV27; cdr3_nt: TGTTCCAGCAGTGGGCGGACAGGGAAAGCTTTCTTT; cdr3_aa: CSSSGRTGKAFF
d_call: TRBD2; j_call: TRBJ2-5; clone_size: NA; v_call: TRBV5-1; cdr3_nt: TGCGCCAGCAGCACCTGGACTAGCGGAAAAGAGACCCAGTACTTC; cdr3_aa: CASSTWTSGKETQYF
d_call: TRBD1; j_call: TRBJ2-1; clone_size: few; v_call: TRBV11-2; cdr3_nt: TGTGCCAGCAGCCCGGGACAGGGGGCGTGGAATGAGCAGTTCTTC; cdr3_aa: CASSPGQGAWNEQFF
d_call: TRBD1; j_call: TRBJ1-2; clone_size: NA; v_call: TRBV30; cdr3_nt: TGTGCCTGGAGTATAACAGGACAGGGGCAGGGCTACACCTTC; cdr3_aa: CAWSITGQGQGYTF
d_call: NA; j_call: TRBJ1-2; clone_size: NA; v_call: TRBV3-1; cdr3_nt: TGTGCCAGCAGCCAAGACCCTGACGTGGATGGCTACACCTTC; cdr3_aa: CASSQDPDVDGYTF
d_call: TRBD2; j_call: TRBJ2-1; clone_size: NA; v_call: TRBV20-1; cdr3_nt: TGCAGTGCTCCCCGACTAGCGGGAGGCGGGGGTGAGCAGTTCTTC; cdr3_aa: CSAPRLAGGGGEQFF
d_call: TRBD1; j_call: TRBJ2-2; clone_size: once; v_call: TRBV5-4; cdr3_nt: TGTGCCAGCAGCTCCGGGACAGGGGACACCGGGGAGCTGTTTTTT; cdr3_aa: CASSSGTGDTGELFF
d_call: TRBD1; j_call: TRBJ2-2; clone_size: NA; v_call: TRBV20-1; cdr3_nt: TGCAGTGCTAGAACGCCACAGGGGGGATCCGGGGAGCTGTTTTTT; cdr3_aa: CSARTPQGGSGELFF
d_call: TRBD1; j_call: TRBJ1-1; clone_size: NA; v_call: TRBV9; cdr3_nt: TGTGCCAGCAGTGGGGACAGGGGGCCGCAAGCTTTCTTT; cdr3_aa: CASSGDRGPQAFF
d_call: NA; j_call: TRBJ1-2; clone_size: NA; v_call: TRBV7-2; cdr3_nt: TGTGCCAGCAGCTTAGGAGTGTTAGCTGGCTACACCTTC; cdr3_aa: CASSLGVLAGYTF
d_call: NA; j_call: TRBJ2-5; clone_size: NA; v_call: TRBV19; cdr3_nt: TGTGCCAGTAGTATAGTGGGACTGGCCCCTCGGGAGACCCAGTACTTC; cdr3_aa: CASSIVGLAPRETQYF
d_call: NA; j_call: TRBJ2-7; clone_size: once; v_call: TRBV6-6; cdr3_nt: TGTGCCAGCAGTTACCAGCGCGGTTCCTACGAGCAGTACTTC; cdr3_aa: CASSYQRGSYEQYF
d_call: NA; j_call: TRBJ1-2; clone_size: NA; v_call: TRBV7-3; cdr3_nt: TGTGCCAGCAGTTCAGGCCCGCAGGGTGGCTACACCTTC; cdr3_aa: CASSSGPQGGYTF
d_call: TRBD2; j_call: TRBJ2-1; clone_size: NA; v_call: TRBV24-1; cdr3_nt: TGTGCCACCAGTGATTCTAGCGGTCGCTCCTACAATGAGCAGTTCTTC; cdr3_aa: CATSDSSGRSYNEQFF
d_call: TRBD1; j_call: TRBJ2-7; clone_size: NA; v_call: TRBV10-3; cdr3_nt: TGTGCCATCAGTGAACTGGGGGACAGAGGGGAGCAGTACTTC; cdr3_aa: CAISELGDRGEQYF